Included here is one T cell receptor beta chain sequence, with context. It has no known antigen specificity. No much larger clonotype is one base removed from it; base qualities were not supplied. The data are from a study of blood T cell repertoires in COVID-19 (dated by TCRdb to about 2020). About the full investigation: Samples covering the acute and convalescent phases of COVID-19 were provided by collaborators in the United States, Italy and Spain. Nearly every sample came with metadata listing a de-identified subject ID, COVID-19 status, age in years and sex. Where available, HLA class I and class II types were obtained from metadata supplied by the sample provider rather than from assay-based typing. Deeply sampled blood TCRbeta repertoires from subjects exposed to, actively infected with, or recovered from COVID-19 were included in the dataset. The repertoires were released in a freely available public database meant as a resource for research on the immune response to SARS-CoV-2. The samples were drawn from two sources: the first 160 participants of the ongoing ImmuneRACE study, and about 1,300 subjects contributed by 6 global collaborators. The material from the prospective study consisted of cDNA or gDNA derived from T cells, B-cell-depleted T cells, or PBMCs. General conclusions and limits of the study: How much clinical and demographic metadata was included differed by source and by participant, and the metadata was provided uncurated.

TCRbeta CDR3 regions were amplified from genomic DNA by means of the immunoSEQ Assay, a bias-controlled multiplex PCR. Under the source paper's analysis protocol: The number of nucleated cells in each sample was estimated by amplification of reference gene primers within the assay. Sequence reads were collapsed and filtered to measure the absolute abundance of every unique TCRbeta CDR3 rearrangement. For each sample, productive Simpson clonality was calculated as the square root of Simpson's diversity index across productive rearrangements. TCRdb took this table from immuneACCESS and kept in-frame rearrangements with V and J called. Such tables lack part of the clones; where checked against another copy, unresolved V genes explain under half of the gap, and the rest is unexplained. D and trimming were read from the DNA, whereas the V and J calls and clone size are those reported in that table. For this sample the table gives roughly 150,000 clones, of which 80% were detected only once. Of the sample, about 0.58% falls within the top ten clones.

Whole blood was collected in K2EDTA tubes by collaborating institutions according to the institutions' own protocols. For TCRbeta analysis, collaborator samples were shipped as frozen whole blood, as isolated PBMCs, or as DNA extracted from either sample type. According to the germline V gene, CDR1 reads SGHTA and CDR2 reads FQGNSA. V loses 5 bases, J loses 7 bases, and the germline ends lie 17 bases apart. From the cysteine through the phenylalanine, the CDR3 covers 14 amino acids. The read is trimmed to its CDR3 DNA, 42 bases read in frame from base 1. This TCR derives from a man between 60 and 70 years old with acute or convalescent COVID-19. The sample consisted of peripheral blood. The chain is assembled from TRBV7-2 and TRBJ1-2; a tentative D call is TRBD1 (6 bases match). The base sequence is TGTGCCAGCAGCCAATCGTTGGGGGCCAGTGGCTACACCTTC. It translates as CASSQSLGASGYTF.